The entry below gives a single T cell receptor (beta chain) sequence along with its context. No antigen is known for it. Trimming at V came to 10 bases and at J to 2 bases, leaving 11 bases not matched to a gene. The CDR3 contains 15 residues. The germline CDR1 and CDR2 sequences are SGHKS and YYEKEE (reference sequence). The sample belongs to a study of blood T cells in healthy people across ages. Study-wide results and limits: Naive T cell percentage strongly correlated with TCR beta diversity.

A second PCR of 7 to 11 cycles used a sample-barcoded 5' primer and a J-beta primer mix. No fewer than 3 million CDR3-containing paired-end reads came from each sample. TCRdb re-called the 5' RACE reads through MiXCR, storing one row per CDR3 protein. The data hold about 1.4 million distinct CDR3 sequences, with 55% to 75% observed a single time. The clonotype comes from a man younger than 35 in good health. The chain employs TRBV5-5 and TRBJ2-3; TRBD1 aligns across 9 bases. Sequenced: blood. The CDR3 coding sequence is TGTGCCTCTTTCATCGGGACAGGGAACACAGATACGCAGTATTTT. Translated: CASFIGTGNTDTQYF. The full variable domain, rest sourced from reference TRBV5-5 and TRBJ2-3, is DAGVTQSPTHLIKTRGQQVTLRCSPISGHKSVSWYQQVLGQGPQFIFQYYEKEERGRGNFPDRFSARQFPNYSSELNVNALLLGDSALYLCASFIGTGNTDTQYFGPGTRLTVL.